Described below is a single T cell receptor beta chain sequence and its context. The source material, RNA transcripts, was used to amplify TCR beta CDR3 regions. HTBI primers were employed in a first-round RT-PCR of the TCR CDR3. MiXCR was run by TCRdb on the multiplex PCR reads, yielding one entry per CDR3 protein. The table lists under 550,000 distinct CDR3 sequences, just under 20% of them singletons, with about 50% in the top ten. The V gene's germline CDR1 is SGHTA and CDR2 FQGNSA. V trimming: 6 bases; J trimming: 4 bases; junction bases outside the gene matches: 11. The CDR3 extends over 17 amino acids. This entry belongs to a study of T cells in Graves' hyperthyroidism and ophthalmopathy.

V gene TRBV7-2 combines with J gene TRBJ2-3; TRBD2 agrees at 12 bases. The clonotype originates from a man aged 35 to 55 with Graves' ophthalmopathy. The sequencing sample was made of blood. CDR3 in amino acids: CASRPRTSGDRPDTQYF. DNA of the CDR3: TGTGCCAGCAGACCTCGGACTAGCGGGGACCGGCCAGATACGCAGTATTTT.